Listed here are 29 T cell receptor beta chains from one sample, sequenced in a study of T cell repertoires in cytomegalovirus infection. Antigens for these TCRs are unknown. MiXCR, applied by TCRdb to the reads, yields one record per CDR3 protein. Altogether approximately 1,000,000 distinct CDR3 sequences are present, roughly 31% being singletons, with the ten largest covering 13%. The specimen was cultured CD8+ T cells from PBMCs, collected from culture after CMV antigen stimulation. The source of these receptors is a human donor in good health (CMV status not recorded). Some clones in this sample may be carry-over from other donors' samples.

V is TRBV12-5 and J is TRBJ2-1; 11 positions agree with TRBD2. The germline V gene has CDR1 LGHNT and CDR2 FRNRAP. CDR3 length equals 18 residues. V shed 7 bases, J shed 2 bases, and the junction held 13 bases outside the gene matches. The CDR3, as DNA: TGTGCTAGTGACGATACCCATAGCGGGGGGGCCCCCTACAATGAGCAGTTCTTC. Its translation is CASDDTHSGGAPYNEQFF.

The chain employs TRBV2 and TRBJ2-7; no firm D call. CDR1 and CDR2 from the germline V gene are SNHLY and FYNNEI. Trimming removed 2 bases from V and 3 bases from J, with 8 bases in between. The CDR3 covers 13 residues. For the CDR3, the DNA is TGTGCCAGCAGTGAACGGAGATTCTACGAGCAGTACTTC. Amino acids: CASSERRFYEQYF. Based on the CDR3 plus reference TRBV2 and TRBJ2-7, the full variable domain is EPEVTQTPSHQVTQMGQEVILRCVPISNHLYFYWYRQILGQKVEFLVSFYNNEISEKSEIFDDQFSVERPDGSNFTLKIRSTKLEDSAMYFCASSERRFYEQYFGPGTRLTVT.

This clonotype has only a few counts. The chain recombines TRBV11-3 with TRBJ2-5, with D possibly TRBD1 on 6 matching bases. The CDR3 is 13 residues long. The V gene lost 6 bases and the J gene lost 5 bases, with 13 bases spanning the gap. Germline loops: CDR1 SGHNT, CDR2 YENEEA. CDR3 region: CASSKRGSETQYF. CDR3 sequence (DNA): TGTGCCAGCAGTAAGAGGGGGTCGGAGACCCAGTACTTC.

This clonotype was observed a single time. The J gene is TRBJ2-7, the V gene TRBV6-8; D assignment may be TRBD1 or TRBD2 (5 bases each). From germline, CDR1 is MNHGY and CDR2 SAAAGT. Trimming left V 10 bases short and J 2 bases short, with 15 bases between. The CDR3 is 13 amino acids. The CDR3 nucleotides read TGTGCCACCCCGGGACGGGTAGCCTACGAGCAGTACTTC. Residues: CATPGRVAYEQYF.

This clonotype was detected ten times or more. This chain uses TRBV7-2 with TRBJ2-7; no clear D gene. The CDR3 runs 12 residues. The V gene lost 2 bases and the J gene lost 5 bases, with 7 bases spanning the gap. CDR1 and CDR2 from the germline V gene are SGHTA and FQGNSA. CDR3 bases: TGTGCCAGCAGCTTATTCACGGACGAGCAGTACTTC. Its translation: CASSLFTDEQYF.

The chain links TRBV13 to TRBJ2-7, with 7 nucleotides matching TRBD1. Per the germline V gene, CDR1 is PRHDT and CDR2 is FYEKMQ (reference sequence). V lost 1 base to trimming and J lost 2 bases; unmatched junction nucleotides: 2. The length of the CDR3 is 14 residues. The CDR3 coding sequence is TGTGCCAGCAGCTTAGTGCAGGGGGCCTACGAGCAGTACTTC. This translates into CASSLVQGAYEQYF. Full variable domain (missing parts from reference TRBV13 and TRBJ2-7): AAGVIQSPRHLIKEKRETATLKCYPIPRHDTVYWYQQGPGQDPQFLISFYEKMQSDKGSIPDRFSAQQFSDYHSELNMSSLELGDSALYFCASSLVQGAYEQYFGPGTRLTVT.

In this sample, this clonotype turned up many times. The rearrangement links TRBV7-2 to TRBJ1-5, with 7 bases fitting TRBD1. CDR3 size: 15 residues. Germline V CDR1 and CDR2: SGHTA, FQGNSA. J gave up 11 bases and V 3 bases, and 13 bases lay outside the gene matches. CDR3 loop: CASSLEGQKLTAQHF. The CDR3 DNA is TGTGCCAGCAGCTTGGAGGGACAGAAACTTACGGCCCAGCATTTT.

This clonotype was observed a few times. The CDR3 here is CASSLGRGPHYEQYV. The CDR3 nucleotides read TGTGCCAGCAGCTTAGGGCGGGGGCCCCACTACGAGCAGTACGTC. V gene TRBV11-2 combines with J gene TRBJ2-7, with D perhaps matching TRBD2 (7 bases). The length of the CDR3 is 15 residues. The V end was cut by 1 base, the J end by 3 bases, with 13 bases between. CDR1 and CDR2 from the germline V gene are SGHAT and FQNNGV.

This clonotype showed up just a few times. The CDR3 DNA reads TGCGCCAGCAGTCAATCCCCGGGACAGGGGGCCGCCCCCAAAACCTTCTCCTACAATGAGCAGTTCTTC. Translating it yields CASSQSPGQGAAPKTFSYNEQFF. This sequence joins TRBV23-1 and TRBJ2-1; 12 nucleotides line up with TRBD1. TRBV23-1 is marked as an open reading frame, function uncertain. After removal of 0 bases from V and 0 bases from J, the junction contained 18 bases not matched to a gene. The CDR3 sequence is 23 residues long.

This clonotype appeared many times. In DNA form, the CDR3 reads TGTGCCAGCAGCTTAGAAGCATGGCTAGCGGGGGGTGGCAATGAGCAGTTCTTC. It codes for CASSLEAWLAGGGNEQFF. The chain joins TRBV7-2 to TRBJ2-1; 11 bases are shared with TRBD2. Trimming took 1 base from V and 6 from J; bases not matched to a gene: 11. This CDR3 spans 18 amino acids. Germline V lookup: CDR1 SGHTA, CDR2 FQGNSA.

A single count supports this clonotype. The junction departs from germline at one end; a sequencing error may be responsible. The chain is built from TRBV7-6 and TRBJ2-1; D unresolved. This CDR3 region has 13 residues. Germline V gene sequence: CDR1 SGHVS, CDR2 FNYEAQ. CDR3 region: CVSSRTPPHEQFF. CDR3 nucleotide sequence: TGTGTCAGCAGCAGGACCCCCCCCCATGAGCAGTTCTTC. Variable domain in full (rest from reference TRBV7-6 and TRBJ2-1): GAGVSQSPRYKVTKRGQDVALRCDPISGHVSLYWYRQALGQGPEFLTYFNYEAQQDKSGLPNDRFSAERPEGSISTLTIQRTEQRDSAMYRCVSSRTPPHEQFFGPGTRLTVL.

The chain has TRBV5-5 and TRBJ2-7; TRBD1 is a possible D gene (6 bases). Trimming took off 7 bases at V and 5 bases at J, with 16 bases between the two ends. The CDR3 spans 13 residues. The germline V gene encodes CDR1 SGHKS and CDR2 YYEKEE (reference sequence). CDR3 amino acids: CASGLYRVHEQYF. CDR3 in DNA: TGTGCCAGCGGTCTATACAGGGTCCACGAGCAGTACTTC.

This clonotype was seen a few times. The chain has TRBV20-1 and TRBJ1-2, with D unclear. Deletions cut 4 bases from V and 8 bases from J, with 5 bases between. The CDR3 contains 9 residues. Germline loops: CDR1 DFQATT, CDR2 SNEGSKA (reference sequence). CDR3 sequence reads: CSATSGYTF. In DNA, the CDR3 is TGCAGTGCTACCTCCGGCTACACCTTC.

The CDR3 nucleotides are TGTGCCAGCAGTTTAAACCTCCCTACGAGCAATCAGCCCCAGCATTTT. Its protein is CASSLNLPTSNQPQHF. The rearrangement uses TRBV12-3 or TRBV12-4 and TRBJ1-5; D ambiguous. Trimming took 2 bases from V and 1 from J, leaving 12 bases between them. The CDR3 has 16 residues.

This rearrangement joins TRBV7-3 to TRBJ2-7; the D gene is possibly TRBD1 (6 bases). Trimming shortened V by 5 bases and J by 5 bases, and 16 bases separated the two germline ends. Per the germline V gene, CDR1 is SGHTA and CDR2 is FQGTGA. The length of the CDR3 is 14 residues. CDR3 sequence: CASSRTTGLNEQYF. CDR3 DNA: TGTGCCAGCAGCCGGACAACAGGGTTAAACGAGCAGTACTTC.

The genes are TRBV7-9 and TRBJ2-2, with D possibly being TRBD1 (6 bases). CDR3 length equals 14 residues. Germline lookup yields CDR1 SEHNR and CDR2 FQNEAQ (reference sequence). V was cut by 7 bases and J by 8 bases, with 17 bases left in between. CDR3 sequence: CASTLVQGGGELFF. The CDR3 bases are TGTGCCAGCACCTTGGTACAGGGCGGAGGGGAGCTGTTTTTT.

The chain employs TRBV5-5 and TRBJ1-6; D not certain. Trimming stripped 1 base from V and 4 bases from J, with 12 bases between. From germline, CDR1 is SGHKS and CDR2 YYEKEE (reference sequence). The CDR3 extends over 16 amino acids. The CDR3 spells CASSLSSAFYNSPLHF. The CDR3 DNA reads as TGTGCCAGCAGCTTGTCGTCTGCATTTTATAATTCACCCCTCCACTTT.

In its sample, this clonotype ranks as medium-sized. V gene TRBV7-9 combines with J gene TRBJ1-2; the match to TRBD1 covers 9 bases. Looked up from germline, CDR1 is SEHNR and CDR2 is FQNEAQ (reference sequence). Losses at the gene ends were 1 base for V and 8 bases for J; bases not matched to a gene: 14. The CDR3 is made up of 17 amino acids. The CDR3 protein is CASSLVSADRGTYGYTF. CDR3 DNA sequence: TGTGCCAGCAGCTTAGTTAGTGCGGACAGGGGAACCTACGGCTACACCTTC.

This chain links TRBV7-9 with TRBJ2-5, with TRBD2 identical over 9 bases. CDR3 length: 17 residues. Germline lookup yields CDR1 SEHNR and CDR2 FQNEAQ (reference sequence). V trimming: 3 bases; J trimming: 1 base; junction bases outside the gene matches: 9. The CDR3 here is CASSFRRGGGVQETQYF. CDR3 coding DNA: TGTGCCAGCAGCTTTCGACGCGGGGGGGGCGTCCAAGAGACCCAGTACTTC.

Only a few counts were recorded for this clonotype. The CDR3 loop is CASSQEAGGNYGYTF. In DNA, the CDR3 is TGCGCCAGCAGCCAAGAAGCAGGGGGAAACTATGGCTACACCTTC. The chain uses TRBV4-3 and TRBJ1-2; 7 nucleotides agree with TRBD1. This CDR3 has 15 residues. J lost 2 bases, V lost 0 bases, and 3 bases had no gene match. Germline V gives CDR1 LGHNA, CDR2 YSLEER.

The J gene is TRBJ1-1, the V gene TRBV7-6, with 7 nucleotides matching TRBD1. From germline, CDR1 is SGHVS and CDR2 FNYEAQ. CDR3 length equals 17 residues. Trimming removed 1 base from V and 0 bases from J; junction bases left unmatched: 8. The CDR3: CASSLVGGGHLNTEAFF. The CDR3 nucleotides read TGTGCCAGCAGCTTAGTCGGAGGGGGCCACCTGAACACTGAAGCTTTCTTT.

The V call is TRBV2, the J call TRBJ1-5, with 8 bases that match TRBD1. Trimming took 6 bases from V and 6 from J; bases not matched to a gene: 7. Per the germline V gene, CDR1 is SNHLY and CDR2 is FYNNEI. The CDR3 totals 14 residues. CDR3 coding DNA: TGTGCCAGCAGGGGACAGGATCCGGGTCAGCCCCAGCATTTT. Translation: CASRGQDPGQPQHF.

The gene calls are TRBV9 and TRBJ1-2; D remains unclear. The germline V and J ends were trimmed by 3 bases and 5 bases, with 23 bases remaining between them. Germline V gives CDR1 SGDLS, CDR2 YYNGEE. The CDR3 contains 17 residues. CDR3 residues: CASSARSVGRGEYGYTF. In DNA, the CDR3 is TGTGCCAGCAGCGCCCGTTCGGTAGGGCGCGGGGAGTATGGCTACACCTTC.

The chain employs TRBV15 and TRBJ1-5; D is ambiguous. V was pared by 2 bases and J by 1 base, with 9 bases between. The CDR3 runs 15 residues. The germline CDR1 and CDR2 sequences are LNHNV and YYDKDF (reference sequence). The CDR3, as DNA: TGTGCCACCAGCAGATTGGGCGCCAGCAATCAGCCCCAGCATTTT. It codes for CATSRLGASNQPQHF.

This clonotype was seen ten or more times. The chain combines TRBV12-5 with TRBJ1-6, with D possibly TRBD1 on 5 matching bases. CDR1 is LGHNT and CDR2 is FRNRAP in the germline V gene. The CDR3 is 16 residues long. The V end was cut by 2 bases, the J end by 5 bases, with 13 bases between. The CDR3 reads CASGLFGTGDNSPLHF. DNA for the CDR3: TGTGCTAGTGGTTTGTTCGGGACCGGGGATAATTCACCCCTCCACTTT.

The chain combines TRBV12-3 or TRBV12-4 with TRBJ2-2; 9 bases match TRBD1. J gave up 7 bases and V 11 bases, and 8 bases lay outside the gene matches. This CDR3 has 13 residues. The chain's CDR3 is CAALQGAGGELFF. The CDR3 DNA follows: TGTGCCGCCCTACAGGGGGCTGGCGGGGAGCTGTTTTTT.

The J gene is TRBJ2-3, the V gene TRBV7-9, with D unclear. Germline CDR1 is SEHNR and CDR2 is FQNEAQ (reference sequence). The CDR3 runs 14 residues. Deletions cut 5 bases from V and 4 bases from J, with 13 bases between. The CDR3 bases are TGTGCCAGCAGCGCGTCGGTAGCTCCAGATACGCAGTATTTT. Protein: CASSASVAPDTQYF.

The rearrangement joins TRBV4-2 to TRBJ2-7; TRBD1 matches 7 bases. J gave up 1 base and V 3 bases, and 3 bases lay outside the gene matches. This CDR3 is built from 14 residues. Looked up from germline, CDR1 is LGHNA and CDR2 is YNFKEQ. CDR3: CASSHAGGSYEQYF. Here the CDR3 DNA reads TGTGCCAGCAGCCATGCAGGGGGTTCCTACGAGCAGTACTTC.

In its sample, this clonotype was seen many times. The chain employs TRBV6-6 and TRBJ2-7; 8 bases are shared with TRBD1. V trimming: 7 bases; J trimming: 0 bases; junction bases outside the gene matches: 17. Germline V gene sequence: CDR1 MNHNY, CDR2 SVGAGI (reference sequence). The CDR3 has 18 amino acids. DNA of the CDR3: TGTGCCAGCACCCCCACCCCCAGGACAGGGCCTTTCTCCTACGAGCAGTACGTC. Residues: CASTPTPRTGPFSYEQYV.